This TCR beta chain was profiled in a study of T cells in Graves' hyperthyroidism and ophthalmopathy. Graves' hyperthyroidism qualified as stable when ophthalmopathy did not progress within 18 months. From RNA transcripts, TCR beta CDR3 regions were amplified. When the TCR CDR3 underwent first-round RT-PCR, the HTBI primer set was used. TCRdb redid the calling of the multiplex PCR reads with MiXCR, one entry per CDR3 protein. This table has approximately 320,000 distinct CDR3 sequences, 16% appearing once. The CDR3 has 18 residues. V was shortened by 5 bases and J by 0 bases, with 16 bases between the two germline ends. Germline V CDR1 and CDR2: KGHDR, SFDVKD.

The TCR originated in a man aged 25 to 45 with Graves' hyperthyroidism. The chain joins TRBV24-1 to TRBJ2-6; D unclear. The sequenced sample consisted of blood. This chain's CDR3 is CATSGATAANSGANVLTF. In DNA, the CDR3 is TGTGCCACCAGTGGGGCCACAGCTGCAAACTCTGGGGCCAACGTCCTGACTTTC.